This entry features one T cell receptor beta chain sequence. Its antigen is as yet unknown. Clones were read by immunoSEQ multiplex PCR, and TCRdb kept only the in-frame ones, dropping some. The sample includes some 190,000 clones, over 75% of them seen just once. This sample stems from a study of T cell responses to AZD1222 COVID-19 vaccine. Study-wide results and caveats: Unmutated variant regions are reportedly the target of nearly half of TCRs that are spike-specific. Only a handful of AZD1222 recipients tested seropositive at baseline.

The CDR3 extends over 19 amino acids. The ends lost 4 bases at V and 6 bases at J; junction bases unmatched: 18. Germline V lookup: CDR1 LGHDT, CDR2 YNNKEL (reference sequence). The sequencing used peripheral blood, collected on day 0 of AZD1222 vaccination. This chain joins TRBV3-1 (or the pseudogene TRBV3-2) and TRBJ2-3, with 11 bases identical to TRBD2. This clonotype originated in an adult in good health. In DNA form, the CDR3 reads TGTGCCAGCAGCCTTACCACTAGCGGGGGCGATACTCGCAGGGATACGCAGTATTTT. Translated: CASSLTTSGGDTRRDTQYF.